This T cell receptor beta chain was sequenced for a study of T cell responses to AZD1222 COVID-19 vaccine. Germline CDR1 and CDR2: MDHEN and SYDVKM. The CDR3 is 12 residues long. V was pared by 5 bases and J by 8 bases, with 12 bases between. Details on this clone: What it binds is unknown.

Study conclusions and caveats: Among the donors, most were white British and more were female, and clonal diversity was possibly underestimated. The study reported that nearly half of spike-specific TCRs target unmutated variant regions.

Some clones are missing from TCRdb's copy, which holds only in-frame ones; the method was immunoSEQ multiplex PCR. This sample has roughly 40,000 clones; over 75% occur once, and the top ten carry roughly 29%. The rearrangement joins TRBV28 to TRBJ1-1; D uncertain. The sample in question was peripheral blood, obtained 28 days after the second dose of the MenACWY control vaccine. The clonotype originates from an adult who received the MenACWY meningococcal vaccine as a control. The CDR3 reads CASSLRTREAFF. The DNA of the CDR3 is TGTGCCAGCAGTCTACGGACGAGGGAAGCTTTCTTT.